This T cell receptor (beta chain) was documented in a study of blood T cell repertoires in COVID-19. Background on the study: Some COVID-19 samples were acute and others convalescent; all came from the United States, Italy and Spain.

The CDR3 has 15 amino acids. Germline CDR1 and CDR2: PRHDT and FYEKMQ (reference sequence). With V trimmed by 4 bases and J by 2 bases, 4 bases remained unmatched. Original handling: Nucleated cell counts were estimated from reference gene primer amplification. The assay was immunoSEQ multiplex PCR, and TCRdb's table has in-frame clones only and misses some. The DNA was the basis for D and trimming; V, J and clone size are from that table. The sample holds a few hundred thousand clones, more than 70% seen once. The clonotype was recovered from a woman in her thirties with COVID-19, enrolled during active disease. Material for sequencing was peripheral blood. The rearrangement uses TRBV13 and TRBJ2-2, with 7 bases aligning to TRBD1. CDR3 nucleotide sequence: TGTGCCAGCAGCTACAGGGGAAGAAACACCGGGGAGCTGTTTTTT. It yields the protein CASSYRGRNTGELFF.